Listed below are T cell receptor beta chains from one sample, sequenced in a study of graft-versus-host responses after intestinal transplantation. TCRdb keeps only in-frame clones here, not all; method: immunoSEQ multiplex PCR. The table has more than 95,000 clones, about nine tenths seen once; the top ten hold over 0.15%. For these receptors, no antigen is known. This specimen was unstimulated CD4+ T cells sorted from spleen or lymph node cells, taken before intestinal transplant. These receptors all come from a human donor who received an intestinal transplant. CDR3s include the opening cysteine and the closing phenylalanine or tryptophan. A D gene is named only where the DNA matches it firmly. Expanded clones are given a class, and other clones once, few, many or no size at all.

J gene: TRBJ2-2; D gene: .; clone size: .; V gene: TRBV7-2; CDR3 DNA: TGTGCCAGCAGCTTAGTTGAGGGGGCCGGGGAGCTGTTTTTT; CDR3 protein: CASSLVEGAGELFF
J gene: TRBJ2-3; D gene: .; clone size: .; V gene: TRBV5-6; CDR3 DNA: TGTGCCAGCAGCTTGGCCAGGGAATCGCAGTATTTT; CDR3 protein: CASSLARESQYF
J gene: TRBJ1-3; D gene: .; clone size: few; V gene: TRBV30; CDR3 DNA: TGTGCCTGGACGCCCCCGGGAGGCTTCAACTCTGGAAACACCATATATTTT; CDR3 protein: CAWTPPGGFNSGNTIYF
J gene: TRBJ2-1; D gene: .; clone size: .; V gene: TRBV11-2; CDR3 DNA: TGTGCCAGCAGCTACAATACCGATGAGCAGTTCTTC; CDR3 protein: CASSYNTDEQFF
J gene: TRBJ2-2; D gene: .; clone size: few; V gene: TRBV6-5; CDR3 DNA: TGTGCCAGCAGTTACTTAAAAGGGGTGAACACCGGGGAGCTGTTTTTT; CDR3 protein: CASSYLKGVNTGELFF
J gene: TRBJ1-2; D gene: .; clone size: .; V gene: TRBV7-9; CDR3 DNA: TGTGCCAGCAGCACGTTAGGGACGGCGGCGGGGAACTATGGCTACACCTTC; CDR3 protein: CASSTLGTAAGNYGYTF
J gene: TRBJ1-5; D gene: TRBD1; clone size: .; V gene: TRBV19; CDR3 DNA: TGTGCCAGTAGCTCAAGGGACAGTGCCAATCAGCCCCAGCATTTT; CDR3 protein: CASSSRDSANQPQHF
J gene: TRBJ2-5; D gene: TRBD2; clone size: .; V gene: TRBV5-4; CDR3 DNA: TGTGCCAGCAGCCCCAGACTAGCGGGAGACCGTGAGCAGTACTTC; CDR3 protein: CASSPRLAGDREQYF
J gene: TRBJ2-5; D gene: TRBD2; clone size: .; V gene: TRBV2; CDR3 DNA: TGTGCCAGCAGACACGGGACTAGCGGGGGGCAAGAGACCCAGTACTTC; CDR3 protein: CASRHGTSGGQETQYF
J gene: TRBJ2-7; D gene: .; clone size: .; V gene: TRBV21-1; CDR3 DNA: TGTGCCAGCAGCAGAGGACAGGGGCTCACCTACGAGCAGTACTTC; CDR3 protein: CASSRGQGLTYEQYF
J gene: TRBJ1-5; D gene: .; clone size: .; V gene: TRBV12-5; CDR3 DNA: TGTGCTAGTGGTTTGGTTCCTTCCAGGTTCTATAGCAATCAGCCCCAGCATTTT; CDR3 protein: CASGLVPSRFYSNQPQHF
J gene: TRBJ2-5; D gene: .; clone size: .; V gene: TRBV5-5; CDR3 DNA: TGTGCCAGCAGCTTGGAAGGGGAAGAGACCCAGTACTTC; CDR3 protein: CASSLEGEETQYF
J gene: TRBJ2-3; D gene: TRBD2; clone size: .; V gene: TRBV19; CDR3 DNA: TGTGCCAGTCGGACTAGCGGTATAACAGATACGCAGTATTTT; CDR3 protein: CASRTSGITDTQYF
J gene: TRBJ1-1; D gene: .; clone size: .; V gene: TRBV30; CDR3 DNA: TGTGCCTGGAGTGTACGAAACGGGGTGCGGGCTTTCTTT; CDR3 protein: CAWSVRNGVRAFF
J gene: TRBJ2-2; D gene: TRBD1; clone size: .; V gene: TRBV4-3; CDR3 DNA: TGCGCCAGCAGCCAAGTGGACAGGGGAACCGGGGAGCTGTTTTTT; CDR3 protein: CASSQVDRGTGELFF
J gene: TRBJ2-1; D gene: .; clone size: .; V gene: TRBV7-9; CDR3 DNA: TGTGCCAGCAGCCAGCGGAATTACAATGAGCAGTTCTTC; CDR3 protein: CASSQRNYNEQFF
J gene: TRBJ2-1; D gene: .; clone size: .; V gene: TRBV18; CDR3 DNA: TGTGCCAGCTCAGGTCTCGGGATTTACAATGAGCAGTTCTTC; CDR3 protein: CASSGLGIYNEQFF
J gene: TRBJ2-1; D gene: .; clone size: .; V gene: TRBV28; CDR3 DNA: TGTGCCAGCAATCAACTGGTCAATGAGCAGTTCTTC; CDR3 protein: CASNQLVNEQFF
J gene: TRBJ2-2; D gene: .; clone size: .; V gene: TRBV7-9; CDR3 DNA: TGTGCCAGCAGCTTATGGACTAAGAACACCGGGGAGCTGTTTTTT; CDR3 protein: CASSLWTKNTGELFF
J gene: TRBJ1-2; D gene: TRBD1; clone size: .; V gene: TRBV5-1; CDR3 DNA: TGCGCCAGCAGCTTACAATTAACAGGGGGCGTCTTTCGTGGCTACACCTTC; CDR3 protein: CASSLQLTGGVFRGYTF
J gene: TRBJ2-7; D gene: .; clone size: .; V gene: TRBV6-5; CDR3 DNA: TGTGCCAGCGGAGGGACGGCACAATACGAGCAGTACTTC; CDR3 protein: CASGGTAQYEQYF